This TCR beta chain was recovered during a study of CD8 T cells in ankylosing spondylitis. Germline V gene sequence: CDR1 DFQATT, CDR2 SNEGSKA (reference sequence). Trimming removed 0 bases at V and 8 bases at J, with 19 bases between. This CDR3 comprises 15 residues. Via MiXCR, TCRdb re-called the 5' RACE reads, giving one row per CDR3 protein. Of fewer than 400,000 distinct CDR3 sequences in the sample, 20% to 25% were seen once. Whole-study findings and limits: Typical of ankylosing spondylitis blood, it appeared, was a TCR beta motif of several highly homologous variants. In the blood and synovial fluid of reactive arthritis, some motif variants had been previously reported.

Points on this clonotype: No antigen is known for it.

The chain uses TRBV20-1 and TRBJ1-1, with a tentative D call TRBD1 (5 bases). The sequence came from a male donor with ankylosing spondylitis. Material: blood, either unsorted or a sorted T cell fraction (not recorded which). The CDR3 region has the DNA TGCAGTGCTAGAGATATGGGGACGAAACTCGGGGAAGCTTTCTTT. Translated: CSARDMGTKLGEAFF.